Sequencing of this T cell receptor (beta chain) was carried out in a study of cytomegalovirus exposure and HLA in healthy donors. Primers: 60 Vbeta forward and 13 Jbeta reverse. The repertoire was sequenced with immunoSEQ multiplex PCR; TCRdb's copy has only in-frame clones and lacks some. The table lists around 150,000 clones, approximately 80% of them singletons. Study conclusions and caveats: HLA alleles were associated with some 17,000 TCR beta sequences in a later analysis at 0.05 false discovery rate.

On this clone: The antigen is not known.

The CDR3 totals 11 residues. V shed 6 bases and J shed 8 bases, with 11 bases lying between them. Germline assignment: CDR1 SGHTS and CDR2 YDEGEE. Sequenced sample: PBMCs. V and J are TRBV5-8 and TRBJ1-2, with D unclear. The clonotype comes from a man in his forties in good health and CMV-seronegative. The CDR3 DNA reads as TGTGCCAGCACCCTGGGGAGAGGCTACACCTTC. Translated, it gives CASTLGRGYTF.